This is a list of T cell receptor beta chains from one sample in a study of T cell changes during pregnancy in multiple sclerosis. Repertoires were generated with immunoSEQ multiplex PCR, while TCRdb's copy carries only in-frame clones and drops some. This repertoire shows about 58,000 clones, roughly 89% found once; its top ten account for approximately 0.49%. This sample comprised CD4+ T cells from peripheral blood mononuclear cells, obtained after pregnancy. All receptors come from a female donor in good health, enrolled as a control in a pregnancy study. The CDR3 runs from the conserved cysteine through the conserved F or W. A D gene is named only where the DNA matches it firmly. The size field is filled for only some rows; it gives once, few, many or a size class.

clone_size: -
v_call: TRBV15
d_call: TRBD1
j_call: TRBJ2-7
cdr3_aa: CATSRENRGPYEQYF
cdr3_nt: TGTGCCACCAGCAGAGAAAACAGGGGGCCCTACGAGCAGTACTTC

clone_size: -
v_call: TRBV19
d_call: -
j_call: TRBJ2-1
cdr3_aa: CASSHSYYNEQFF
cdr3_nt: TGTGCCAGTAGTCACAGCTACTACAATGAGCAGTTCTTC

clone_size: -
v_call: TRBV15
d_call: -
j_call: TRBJ2-3
cdr3_aa: CATSAQDTQYF
cdr3_nt: TGTGCCACCAGCGCCCAGGATACGCAGTATTTT

clone_size: once
v_call: TRBV6-7
d_call: -
j_call: TRBJ2-3
cdr3_aa: CASSYPRLSPSTDTQYF
cdr3_nt: TGTGCCAGCAGTTACCCCCGACTTTCACCTAGCACAGATACGCAGTATTTT

clone_size: -
v_call: TRBV7-9
d_call: TRBD1
j_call: TRBJ1-2
cdr3_aa: CASSYRYRGRDHYGYTF
cdr3_nt: TGTGCCAGCAGCTATAGATACAGGGGGCGAGACCACTATGGCTACACCTTC

clone_size: -
v_call: TRBV9
d_call: -
j_call: TRBJ2-1
cdr3_aa: CASSVDEDIMFF
cdr3_nt: TGTGCCAGCAGCGTAGACGAGGACATTATGTTCTTC

clone_size: -
v_call: TRBV11-3
d_call: -
j_call: TRBJ1-1
cdr3_aa: CASSLVRAEAFF
cdr3_nt: TGTGCCAGCAGCTTAGTGAGGGCTGAAGCTTTCTTT

clone_size: once
v_call: TRBV11-1
d_call: -
j_call: TRBJ1-4
cdr3_aa: CASSLAGADLEKLFF
cdr3_nt: TGTGCCAGCAGCTTAGCAGGAGCCGATCTAGAAAAACTGTTTTTT

clone_size: -
v_call: TRBV12-5
d_call: -
j_call: TRBJ1-5
cdr3_aa: CASGLVPGLSNQPQHF
cdr3_nt: TGTGCTAGTGGTTTGGTACCAGGTCTCAGCAATCAGCCCCAGCATTTT

clone_size: -
v_call: TRBV7-9
d_call: -
j_call: TRBJ1-3
cdr3_aa: CASSKTGIAGNTIYF
cdr3_nt: TGTGCCAGCAGCAAAACAGGGATCGCTGGAAACACCATATATTTT

clone_size: once
v_call: TRBV11-2
d_call: TRBD1
j_call: TRBJ1-5
cdr3_aa: CASSWTGDQPQHF
cdr3_nt: TGTGCCAGCAGCTGGACAGGGGATCAGCCCCAGCATTTT

clone_size: -
v_call: TRBV2
d_call: -
j_call: TRBJ2-7
cdr3_aa: CASSVTGSSYEQYF
cdr3_nt: TGTGCCAGCAGTGTTACGGGGAGTTCCTACGAGCAGTACTTC

clone_size: -
v_call: TRBV5-1
d_call: TRBD2
j_call: TRBJ2-3
cdr3_aa: CASSLEGTSVADTQYF
cdr3_nt: TGCGCCAGCAGCTTGGAGGGGACTAGTGTAGCGGATACGCAGTATTTT

clone_size: -
v_call: TRBV11-1
d_call: TRBD1
j_call: TRBJ2-1
cdr3_aa: CASSLGRGLDNEQFF
cdr3_nt: TGTGCCAGCAGCTTAGGTAGGGGGCTTGACAATGAGCAGTTCTTC

clone_size: -
v_call: TRBV5-1
d_call: -
j_call: TRBJ2-2
cdr3_aa: CASSLAGGGNSGELFF
cdr3_nt: TGCGCCAGCAGCTTGGCCGGAGGGGGCAACTCCGGGGAGCTGTTTTTT

clone_size: -
v_call: TRBV6-6
d_call: TRBD1
j_call: TRBJ2-7
cdr3_aa: CASRNRGWGEQYF
cdr3_nt: TGTGCCAGCAGGAACAGGGGTTGGGGCGAGCAGTACTTC

clone_size: -
v_call: TRBV25-1
d_call: TRBD1
j_call: TRBJ2-5
cdr3_aa: CASSDRGRETQYF
cdr3_nt: TGTGCCAGCAGTGACAGGGGGCGGGAGACCCAGTACTTC

clone_size: -
v_call: TRBV5-1
d_call: -
j_call: TRBJ1-2
cdr3_aa: CASTYGGGPNYGYTF
cdr3_nt: TGCGCCAGCACCTACGGGGGAGGTCCCAACTATGGCTACACCTTC

clone_size: -
v_call: TRBV7-8
d_call: -
j_call: TRBJ2-7
cdr3_aa: CASSLEFRPATSYEQYF
cdr3_nt: TGTGCCAGCAGCTTAGAGTTCAGGCCAGCCACTTCCTACGAGCAGTACTTC

clone_size: -
v_call: TRBV25-1
d_call: TRBD1
j_call: TRBJ1-2
cdr3_aa: CASSSFKGGWDGYTF
cdr3_nt: TGTGCCAGCAGCTCTTTTAAAGGGGGCTGGGATGGCTACACCTTC

clone_size: -
v_call: TRBV7-9
d_call: -
j_call: TRBJ2-3
cdr3_aa: CASSPRGGRITDTQYF
cdr3_nt: TGTGCCAGCAGCCCCCGTGGCGGTCGTATCACAGATACGCAGTATTTT

clone_size: once
v_call: TRBV30
d_call: TRBD2
j_call: TRBJ2-3
cdr3_aa: CAWTGGLAGVDTQYF
cdr3_nt: TGTGCCTGGACCGGGGGACTAGCGGGGGTAGATACGCAGTATTTT

clone_size: -
v_call: TRBV5-6
d_call: TRBD2
j_call: TRBJ2-1
cdr3_aa: CASSLYLAARNEQFF
cdr3_nt: TGTGCCAGCAGCTTGTATCTAGCGGCGCGGAATGAGCAGTTCTTC

clone_size: -
v_call: TRBV7-6
d_call: -
j_call: TRBJ2-7
cdr3_aa: CASSSGSRQGGYEQYF
cdr3_nt: TGTGCCAGCAGCTCGGGTTCTAGGCAGGGTGGCTACGAGCAGTACTTC

clone_size: -
v_call: TRBV7-9
d_call: -
j_call: TRBJ1-1
cdr3_aa: CASRPNRGARTEAFF
cdr3_nt: TGTGCCAGCAGACCAAATCGGGGGGCGCGGACTGAAGCTTTCTTT

clone_size: -
v_call: TRBV5-1
d_call: -
j_call: TRBJ1-2
cdr3_aa: CASTPQNTNYGYTF
cdr3_nt: TGCGCCAGCACCCCACAAAACACTAACTATGGCTACACCTTC

clone_size: -
v_call: TRBV9
d_call: -
j_call: TRBJ2-1
cdr3_aa: CASSVDWASYNEQFF
cdr3_nt: TGTGCCAGCAGCGTAGACTGGGCCTCCTACAATGAGCAGTTCTTC

clone_size: once
v_call: TRBV6-5
d_call: TRBD1
j_call: TRBJ1-6
cdr3_aa: CASSYLYDRGNSPLHF
cdr3_nt: TGTGCCAGCAGTTACCTCTACGACAGGGGAAATTCACCCCTCCACTTT

clone_size: -
v_call: TRBV25-1
d_call: TRBD2
j_call: TRBJ2-1
cdr3_aa: CASSGPSGGRNEQFF
cdr3_nt: TGTGCCAGCAGTGGGCCTAGCGGGGGCAGGAATGAGCAGTTCTTC

clone_size: few
v_call: TRBV4-2
d_call: TRBD2
j_call: TRBJ2-1
cdr3_aa: CASSPLADSYNEQFF
cdr3_nt: TGTGCCAGCAGCCCTCTAGCGGACTCCTACAATGAGCAGTTCTTC

clone_size: -
v_call: TRBV4-3
d_call: -
j_call: TRBJ1-1
cdr3_aa: CASSQHSGFAEAFF
cdr3_nt: TGCGCCAGCAGCCAGCACTCAGGGTTCGCTGAAGCTTTCTTT

clone_size: -
v_call: TRBV9
d_call: TRBD2
j_call: TRBJ2-1
cdr3_aa: CASSVGAGGPSEQFF
cdr3_nt: TGTGCCAGCAGCGTAGGGGCGGGGGGGCCGAGTGAGCAGTTCTTC

clone_size: -
v_call: TRBV7-2
d_call: -
j_call: TRBJ2-3
cdr3_aa: CASSLAGATDTQYF
cdr3_nt: TGTGCCAGCAGCTTAGCGGGGGCCACAGATACGCAGTATTTT

clone_size: -
v_call: TRBV4-2
d_call: -
j_call: TRBJ1-1
cdr3_aa: CASSQELNKNTEAFF
cdr3_nt: TGTGCCAGCAGCCAAGAACTGAATAAGAACACTGAAGCTTTCTTT

clone_size: few
v_call: TRBV7-3
d_call: -
j_call: TRBJ1-1
cdr3_aa: CASSAVVNTEAFF
cdr3_nt: TGTGCCAGCAGCGCGGTTGTGAACACTGAAGCTTTCTTT

clone_size: -
v_call: TRBV5-1
d_call: -
j_call: TRBJ2-1
cdr3_aa: CASSLDAGSYNEQFF
cdr3_nt: TGCGCCAGCAGCTTGGATGCGGGCTCCTACAATGAGCAGTTCTTC

clone_size: once
v_call: TRBV11-2
d_call: -
j_call: TRBJ1-1
cdr3_aa: CASSTQGYTEAFF
cdr3_nt: TGTGCCAGCAGCACACAGGGCTACACTGAAGCTTTCTTT

clone_size: few
v_call: TRBV5-1
d_call: TRBD1
j_call: TRBJ2-5
cdr3_aa: CASSMGQGEETQYF
cdr3_nt: TGCGCCAGCAGCATGGGCCAGGGGGAAGAGACCCAGTACTTC

clone_size: -
v_call: TRBV10-3
d_call: -
j_call: TRBJ2-3
cdr3_aa: CAISGQGGTDTQYF
cdr3_nt: TGTGCCATCAGTGGACAGGGAGGAACAGATACGCAGTATTTT

clone_size: -
v_call: TRBV25-1
d_call: -
j_call: TRBJ1-1
cdr3_aa: CASSVRDSSFF
cdr3_nt: TGTGCCAGCAGTGTCCGGGACTCCTCTTTCTTT

clone_size: few
v_call: TRBV19
d_call: TRBD1
j_call: TRBJ2-2
cdr3_aa: CASSTGQDAGELFF
cdr3_nt: TGTGCCAGTAGTACCGGACAGGACGCCGGGGAGCTGTTTTTT

clone_size: -
v_call: TRBV7-2
d_call: -
j_call: TRBJ1-5
cdr3_aa: CASSLNSQPQHF
cdr3_nt: TGTGCCAGCAGCTTAAACAGTCAGCCCCAGCATTTT

clone_size: -
v_call: TRBV2
d_call: TRBD2
j_call: TRBJ2-2
cdr3_aa: CASSEARGGAGELFF
cdr3_nt: TGTGCCAGCAGTGAAGCGCGGGGAGGGGCCGGGGAGCTGTTTTTT

clone_size: -
v_call: TRBV5-6
d_call: -
j_call: TRBJ1-5
cdr3_aa: CASSLGGLYNQPQHF
cdr3_nt: TGTGCCAGCAGCTTGGGGGGACTGTACAATCAGCCCCAGCATTTT

clone_size: -
v_call: TRBV11-3
d_call: TRBD2
j_call: TRBJ2-1
cdr3_aa: CASSFGGWNEQFF
cdr3_nt: TGTGCCAGCAGCTTCGGGGGGTGGAATGAGCAGTTCTTC

clone_size: -
v_call: TRBV7-6
d_call: TRBD2
j_call: TRBJ2-5
cdr3_aa: CASSLGLAGKETQYF
cdr3_nt: TGTGCCAGCAGCTTAGGACTAGCGGGGAAAGAGACCCAGTACTTC

clone_size: -
v_call: TRBV30
d_call: TRBD1
j_call: TRBJ1-2
cdr3_aa: CAWSLRTGQGYTF
cdr3_nt: TGTGCCTGGAGTCTTCGGACAGGGCAGGGCTACACCTTC

clone_size: few
v_call: TRBV4-1
d_call: TRBD1
j_call: TRBJ1-1
cdr3_aa: CASSQAYPGQRRAFF
cdr3_nt: TGCGCCAGCAGCCAAGCCTATCCGGGACAGCGGAGAGCTTTCTTT

clone_size: -
v_call: TRBV7-2
d_call: -
j_call: TRBJ2-6
cdr3_aa: CASSLEGGYGFSGANVLTF
cdr3_nt: TGTGCCAGCAGCTTAGAGGGGGGGTATGGATTCTCTGGGGCCAACGTCCTGACTTTC

clone_size: many
v_call: TRBV5-1
d_call: -
j_call: TRBJ2-2
cdr3_aa: CASSLERVSGELFF
cdr3_nt: TGCGCCAGCAGCTTGGAGCGGGTATCCGGGGAGCTGTTTTTT

clone_size: -
v_call: TRBV30
d_call: TRBD2
j_call: TRBJ2-3
cdr3_aa: CASLRTSGGTQYF
cdr3_nt: TGTGCCTCCTTAAGGACTAGCGGGGGTACGCAGTATTTT

clone_size: -
v_call: TRBV7-2
d_call: -
j_call: TRBJ2-7
cdr3_aa: CASSLVGREVTYEQYF
cdr3_nt: TGTGCCAGCAGCTTAGTAGGCAGGGAAGTAACCTACGAGCAGTACTTC

clone_size: -
v_call: TRBV30
d_call: -
j_call: TRBJ1-4
cdr3_aa: CAWSNSRDIGGSEKLFF
cdr3_nt: TGTGCCTGGAGCAACAGCCGGGACATCGGAGGATCTGAAAAACTGTTTTTT